Listed below are T cell receptor beta chains from one sample, sequenced in a study of T cell repertoires in cytomegalovirus infection. TCRdb reanalysed the reads using MiXCR and keeps one entry per CDR3 protein. The repertoire includes 740,000 or so distinct CDR3 sequences, about 40% of them detected once, and 2.8% sits in the top ten. The sequencing sample was made of PBMCs. Receptors were obtained from a human donor in good health (CMV status not recorded). Some clones in this sample may be carry-over from other donors' samples. The CDR3 runs from the conserved cysteine through the conserved F or W. D genes are given only for firm matches. Only some rows state a clone size, as once, few, many or a class for expanded clones.

j_call d_call cdr3_length v_call clone_size cdr3_aa cdr3_nt
TRBJ1-4 NA 17 TRBV4-1 NA CASSQLRYRVGMEKLFF TGCGCCAGCAGCCAATTAAGATACAGGGTCGGCATGGAAAAACTGTTTTTT
TRBJ2-2 TRBD1 18 TRBV7-8 NA CASSLGPDRGPITGELFF TGTGCCAGCAGCTTAGGGCCAGACAGGGGCCCCATCACCGGGGAGCTGTTTTTT
TRBJ1-4 NA 17 TRBV28 once CASSWATGGATNEKLFF TGTGCCAGCAGCTGGGCGACGGGAGGGGCAACTAATGAAAAACTGTTTTTT
TRBJ1-2 NA 14 TRBV4-2 NA CASRAPGVYYGYTF TGTGCCAGCAGAGCCCCCGGTGTTTACTATGGCTACACCTTC
TRBJ2-7 NA 13 TRBV5-3 NA CASNFVSVGEQYF TGTGCCTCAAACTTTGTTAGCGTCGGCGAGCAGTACTTC
TRBJ2-3 NA 17 TRBV4-1 once CASSQEFQARFTDTQYF TGCGCCAGCAGCCAAGAATTTCAGGCTAGGTTCACAGATACGCAGTATTTT
TRBJ1-6 NA 14 TRBV28 many CASSFLEHNSPLHF TGTGCCAGCAGTTTCTTGGAGCATAATTCACCCCTCCACTTT
TRBJ2-6 NA 15 TRBV12-3/TRBV12-4 NA CASRYQTVGANALTF TGTGCCAGCAGGTATCAGACCGTGGGGGCCAACGCCCTGACTTTC
TRBJ2-7 NA 13 TRBV27 NA CSSSLRTSWEQYF TGTTCCAGCAGTCTTCGGACCTCTTGGGAGCAGTACTTC
TRBJ2-1 NA 15 TRBV12-3/TRBV12-4 few CASSPGRADYNEQFF TGTGCCAGCAGCCCGGGTCGGGCGGACTACAATGAGCAGTTCTTC
TRBJ2-5 NA 12 TRBV19 many CASSILGETQYF TGTGCCAGTAGTATTTTGGGGGAGACCCAGTACTTC
TRBJ1-4 NA 13 TRBV4-1 NA CASSQAGGEKLFF TGCGCCAGCAGCCAAGCAGGTGGCGAAAAACTGTTTTTT
TRBJ2-1 NA 12 TRBV7-2 NA CASSPGAPEQFF TGTGCCAGCAGCCCCGGAGCGCCTGAGCAGTTCTTC
TRBJ1-2 TRBD1 15 TRBV4-1 few CASRTFDRADYGYTF TGCGCCAGCAGAACGTTTGACAGGGCGGACTATGGCTACACCTTC
TRBJ1-5 TRBD1 16 TRBV4-1 many CASSQVPGQGGQPQHF TGCGCCAGCAGTCAAGTCCCGGGACAGGGTGGGCAGCCCCAGCATTTT
TRBJ2-3 NA 15 TRBV7-8 few CASSFRPALEDTQYF TGTGCCAGCAGCTTTAGACCCGCGTTGGAGGATACGCAGTATTTT
TRBJ2-7 NA 12 TRBV7-2 many CASTQDRPWQYF TGTGCCAGCACTCAAGACCGGCCGTGGCAGTACTTC
TRBJ2-4 NA 13 TRBV6-1 few CASSERLRDIQYF TGTGCCAGCAGTGAAAGGCTGCGGGACATTCAGTACTTC
TRBJ2-1 TRBD2 17 TRBV7-8 NA CASSLKGLAGAYNEQFF TGTGCCAGCAGCTTAAAAGGACTAGCGGGAGCCTACAATGAGCAGTTCTTC
TRBJ1-1 NA 15 TRBV5-4 NA CASSSYRGGGTEAFF TGTGCCAGCAGCTCTTATAGGGGCGGGGGCACTGAAGCTTTCTTT
TRBJ1-2 NA 13 TRBV28 few CASETGIPNGYTF TGTGCCAGCGAAACAGGAATTCCAAATGGCTACACCTTC
TRBJ1-5 TRBD1 14 TRBV24-1 NA CATSGDRGHQPQHF TGTGCCACCAGTGGTGACAGGGGACATCAGCCCCAGCATTTT
TRBJ2-4 TRBD2 15 TRBV6-8 NA CASSYSGEGKNIQYF TGTGCCAGCAGTTATTCTGGGGAGGGCAAAAACATTCAGTACTTC
TRBJ2-5 NA 14 TRBV29-1 NA CSVERQTRQETQYF TGCAGCGTTGAGCGACAGACCCGACAAGAGACCCAGTACTTC
TRBJ1-2 NA 12 TRBV12-3/TRBV12-4 NA CASSRTTYGYTF TGTGCCAGCAGTCGAACAACCTATGGCTACACCTTC
TRBJ2-3 TRBD2 17 TRBV11-1 few CASSYPGTSGRTDTQYF TGTGCCAGCAGCTATCCCGGGACTAGCGGGAGAACAGATACGCAGTATTTT
TRBJ1-5 NA 15 TRBV7-6 NA CASSLWDGSNQPQHF TGTGCCAGCAGCTTATGGGACGGCAGCAATCAGCCCCAGCATTTT
TRBJ2-2 TRBD2 16 TRBV6-2/TRBV6-3 NA CATLGITGLADGALFF TGTGCCACTCTAGGGATTACGGGACTAGCGGACGGGGCGCTGTTTTTT
TRBJ2-7 NA 14 TRBV5-1 few CASSVGTNSYEQYF TGCGCCAGCAGCGTCGGGACCAACTCCTACGAGCAGTACTTC
TRBJ2-1 TRBD2 17 TRBV7-8 NA CASSPEAGLAGGSEQFF TGTGCCAGCAGCCCCGAAGCCGGGCTAGCGGGGGGATCGGAGCAGTTCTTC
TRBJ2-2 NA 12 TRBV12-3/TRBV12-4 NA CATRSDAGELFF TGTGCCACACGGTCGGACGCCGGGGAGCTGTTTTTT
TRBJ1-6 TRBD1 14 TRBV10-3 NA CATLPGQGGSPLHF TGTGCCACCCTACCCGGACAGGGCGGATCACCCCTCCACTTT
TRBJ1-1 NA 17 TRBV7-2 many CASSLDRPSGPNTEAFF TGTGCCAGCAGCTTAGACCGGCCCTCAGGTCCGAACACTGAAGCTTTCTTT
TRBJ2-3 NA 16 TRBV12-3/TRBV12-4 many CASTFPGLGRQDTQYF TGTGCCAGCACCTTCCCGGGCCTAGGCCGCCAAGATACGCAGTATTTT
TRBJ1-1 NA 16 TRBV12-3/TRBV12-4 NA CASSLTLGSMNTEAFF TGTGCCAGCAGTTTAACCCTCGGGAGCATGAACACTGAAGCTTTCTTT
TRBJ2-7 NA 15 TRBV12-3/TRBV12-4 NA CASSLGPSGSYEQYF TGTGCCAGCAGTTTAGGCCCGAGTGGGAGCTACGAGCAGTACTTC
TRBJ2-5 TRBD1 14 TRBV5-1 once CASSFGTGKETQYF TGCGCCAGCAGCTTCGGGACAGGGAAAGAGACCCAGTACTTC
TRBJ1-5 TRBD1 17 TRBV7-2 few CASSLERDRGGNQPQHF TGTGCCAGCAGCTTAGAACGGGACAGGGGAGGTAATCAGCCCCAGCATTTT
TRBJ2-3 TRBD2 14 TRBV12-3/TRBV12-4 NA CASSRLAGEDTQYF TGTGCCAGCAGCCGCCTAGCGGGAGAAGATACGCAGTATTTT
TRBJ1-5 NA 19 TRBV15 NA CATSTSNFPGRHSNQPQHF TGTGCCACCAGCACGAGCAACTTCCCGGGTCGTCATAGCAATCAGCCCCAGCATTTT
TRBJ2-2 TRBD2 17 TRBV13 NA CASSNGLAGGGTGELFF TGTGCCAGCAGCAACGGACTAGCGGGAGGTGGGACCGGGGAGCTGTTTTTT
TRBJ2-5 NA 14 TRBV19 few CASSSSRGQETQYF TGTGCCAGTAGTAGTAGCCGGGGCCAAGAGACCCAGTACTTC